The 22 T cell receptor beta chains below all came from one sample that was sequenced in a study of cytomegalovirus exposure and HLA in healthy donors. PCR primers comprised 60 Vbeta and 13 Jbeta primers. The assay was immunoSEQ multiplex PCR, and TCRdb's table has in-frame clones only and misses some. The repertoire holds over 150,000 clones, approximately 79% seen once, with over 1.1% in the top ten. The sequencing sample was made of PBMCs. The origin of the receptors is a man aged 60 to 69 in good health and CMV-seronegative.

This sequence joins TRBV28 and TRBJ2-1; 11 bases line up with TRBD2. Trimming cost V 2 bases and J 4 bases; bases outside gene matches: 4. Germline CDR1 and CDR2: MDHEN and SYDVKM. CDR3 length equals 16 residues. CDR3 sequence reads: CASSLTGTSGYNEQFF. CDR3 DNA sequence: TGTGCCAGCAGTTTAACAGGGACTAGCGGATACAATGAGCAGTTCTTC. Based on the CDR3 plus reference TRBV28 and TRBJ2-1, the full variable domain is DVKVTQSSRYLVKRTGEKVFLECVQDMDHENMFWYRQDPGLGLRLIYFSYDVKMKEKGDIPEGYSVSREKKERFSLILESASTNQTSMYLCASSLTGTSGYNEQFFGPGTRLTVL.

This clone turned up a few times. The chain joins TRBV18 to TRBJ1-6; 7 bases map to TRBD1. This CDR3 comprises 13 residues. Looked up from germline, CDR1 is KGHSH and CDR2 is LQKENI. Trimming at V came to 3 bases and at J to 7 bases, leaving 0 bases not matched to a gene. The CDR3 here is CASSPGQNSPLHF. CDR3 bases: TGTGCCAGCTCACCGGGACAGAATTCACCCCTCCACTTT.

V usage is TRBV7-2 and J usage is TRBJ2-3, with 7 bases identical to TRBD2. V trimming: 3 bases; J trimming: 2 bases; junction bases outside the gene matches: 2. This CDR3 contains 14 residues. CDR1 and CDR2 (germline): SGHTA, FQGNSA. The CDR3 coding sequence is TGTGCCAGCAGCTTCAGCGGGGACACAGATACGCAGTATTTT. Residues: CASSFSGDTDTQYF.

The chain is built from TRBV7-8 and TRBJ2-7; 7 bases match TRBD2. The CDR3 consists of 16 residues. With V trimmed by 3 bases and J by 2 bases, 10 bases remained unmatched. CDR1 SGHVS and CDR2 FQNEAQ come from the germline V gene. In nucleotides, the CDR3 is TGTGCCAGCAGCTTTGTAGCGGGCACGTCGACCTACGAGCAGTACTTC. Translating gives CASSFVAGTSTYEQYF.

This clone occurred once. This rearrangement joins TRBV7-3 to TRBJ2-2; tentatively, D is TRBD1 (6 bases). The V end was cut by 0 bases, the J end by 4 bases, with 12 bases between. The germline gives CDR1 SGHTA, CDR2 FQGTGA. CDR3 length: 16 amino acids. CDR3 residues: CASSLTTGSGTGELFF. In DNA, the CDR3 is TGTGCCAGCAGCTTAACAACAGGGTCGGGCACCGGGGAGCTGTTTTTT.

This clone appeared once. The rearrangement links TRBV28 to TRBJ1-1; D is perhaps TRBD1 (6 bases). Germline-derived CDR1 and CDR2 are MDHEN and SYDVKM. Deletions cut 6 bases from V and 7 bases from J, with 15 bases between. This CDR3 is built from 13 residues. The DNA of the CDR3 is TGTGCCAGCAGCAACAGGGCCTGGGTTGAAGCTTTCTTT. Protein product: CASSNRAWVEAFF.

V usage is TRBV28 and J usage is TRBJ2-5, with 10 bases lining up with TRBD2. The CDR3 loop spans 14 amino acids. CDR1 is MDHEN, CDR2 SYDVKM, per germline. V shed 8 bases, J shed 3 bases, and the junction held 6 bases outside the gene matches. This CDR3 reads CASGGLAVKETQYF. The CDR3 region has the DNA TGTGCCAGCGGCGGACTAGCGGTGAAAGAGACCCAGTACTTC. Full variable domain (outside the CDR3, taken from reference TRBV28 and TRBJ2-5): DVKVTQSSRYLVKRTGEKVFLECVQDMDHENMFWYRQDPGLGLRLIYFSYDVKMKEKGDIPEGYSVSREKKERFSLILESASTNQTSMYLCASGGLAVKETQYFGPGTRLLVL.

A single count supports this clone. The chain has TRBV14 and TRBJ1-4; D gene uncertain. There are 13 residues in the CDR3. V was clipped by 4 bases and J by 6 bases, with 9 bases between them. The germline CDR1 and CDR2 sequences are SGHDN and FVKESK. This chain's CDR3 is CASSRGPHEKLFF. The CDR3 nucleotides read TGTGCCAGCAGCCGAGGGCCGCATGAAAAACTGTTTTTT.

The genes are TRBV6-5 and TRBJ2-1; D is ambiguous. The germline V and J ends were trimmed by 7 bases and 5 bases, with 12 bases remaining between them. Germline CDR1 reads MNHEY; CDR2 reads SVGAGI. This CDR3 region has 13 residues. The CDR3 bases are TGTGCCAGCAAACCTAATCGGGACAATGAGCAGTTCTTC. Protein sequence: CASKPNRDNEQFF.

CDR3: CASSSRTGEVTEAFF. CDR3 nucleotide sequence: TGTGCCAGCTCATCCCGGACAGGGGAAGTCACTGAAGCTTTCTTT. The rearrangement links TRBV18 to TRBJ1-1; 9 positions match TRBD1. Germline CDR1 is KGHSH and CDR2 is LQKENI. The CDR3 has 15 residues. The V and J ends lost 5 bases and 4 bases, in that order; junction bases with no gene match: 8.

This rearrangement joins TRBV7-9 to TRBJ1-1; 8 positions agree with TRBD1. V lost 3 bases to trimming and J lost 4 bases; unmatched junction nucleotides: 4. The CDR3 is 14 residues long. Germline V lookup: CDR1 SEHNR, CDR2 FQNEAQ (reference sequence). The DNA for the CDR3 is TGTGCCAGCAGCTTCGGGACAGGTCTCACTGAAGCTTTCTTT. Protein sequence: CASSFGTGLTEAFF.

The chain carries TRBV5-4 and TRBJ2-7; 7 bases match TRBD2. The CDR3 runs 14 residues. Per germline, CDR1 SGHNT and CDR2 YYREEE (reference sequence). V was pared by 1 base and J by 6 bases, with 7 bases of the junction left unmatched. This CDR3 is CASSLTAGEREQYF. CDR3 nucleotides: TGTGCCAGCAGCTTGACGGCGGGGGAGCGCGAGCAGTACTTC.

This chain connects TRBV10-1 to TRBJ2-3, with D tentatively TRBD1 (5 bases). Per the germline V gene, CDR1 is WNHNN and CDR2 is SYGVQD (reference sequence). The V and J ends lost 6 bases and 0 bases respectively, with 10 bases between them. This CDR3 has 14 amino acids. The CDR3 region is CASRPDTSTDTQYF. The DNA of the CDR3 is TGCGCCAGCAGACCGGACACTAGCACAGATACGCAGTATTTT.

The CDR3 DNA is TGTGCCAGCAGTTTGAGTTCGTATGGCTACACCTTC. This codes for CASSLSSYGYTF. The V and J genes are TRBV28 and TRBJ1-2; D remains ambiguous. Trimming removed 3 bases at V and 5 bases at J, with 7 bases between. This CDR3 has 12 amino acids. Germline values: CDR1 MDHEN, CDR2 SYDVKM.

The J gene is TRBJ2-1, the V gene TRBV7-6; 11 bases are a match to TRBD2. This CDR3 region has 15 residues. V shed 5 bases and J 8 bases; nucleotides not matched to a gene: 8. The germline V gene has CDR1 SGHVS and CDR2 FNYEAQ. CDR3 in DNA: TGTGCCAGCAGCCTCGGAGGGACTAGCGGCGATGAGCAGTTCTTC. This translates into CASSLGGTSGDEQFF. The full variable domain, completed using reference TRBV7-6 and TRBJ2-1, is GAGVSQSPRYKVTKRGQDVALRCDPISGHVSLYWYRQALGQGPEFLTYFNYEAQQDKSGLPNDRFSAERPEGSISTLTIQRTEQRDSAMYRCASSLGGTSGDEQFFGPGTRLTVL.

Regarding this clone: Other DNA sequences in this specimen translate into the identical CDR3. This chain links TRBV28 with TRBJ1-5, with 9 bases that match TRBD1. After removal of 4 bases from V and 4 bases from J, the junction contained 2 bases not matched to a gene. The CDR3 is made up of 14 amino acids. Germline loops: CDR1 MDHEN, CDR2 SYDVKM. The CDR3 coding sequence is TGTGCCAGCAGTTCTGGACAGGGGAATCAGCCCCAGCATTTT. Translating gives CASSSGQGNQPQHF.

The chain employs TRBV7-8 and TRBJ1-2; D possibly corresponds to TRBD1 (6 bases). The CDR3 covers 16 residues. V was clipped by 1 base and J by 6 bases, with 18 bases between them. Germline-derived CDR1 and CDR2 are SGHVS and FQNEAQ. CDR3 sequence (DNA): TGTGCCAGCAGCTTAGGCCGCCCGACAGGTATCAATGGCTACACCTTC. Its translation is CASSLGRPTGINGYTF.

The chain links TRBV29-1 to TRBJ2-7; 8 bases match TRBD2. V shed 6 bases and J 0 bases; nucleotides not matched to a gene: 7. The germline CDR1 and CDR2 sequences are SQVTM and ANQGSEA. This CDR3 spans 14 amino acids. CDR3 protein: CSVPGGGNSYEQYF. The CDR3 bases are TGCAGCGTCCCCGGGGGGGGCAACTCCTACGAGCAGTACTTC.

The rearrangement links TRBV4-1 to TRBJ2-3, with 9 bases identical to TRBD2. CDR3 length: 16 residues. Germline CDR1 reads MGHRA; CDR2 reads YSYEKL. V lost 4 bases and J lost 6; bases outside the gene matches: 11. CDR3 DNA sequence: TGCGCCAGCAGCCGGATGGAGCGGGGGGCGGGGGATACGCAGTATTTT. The encoded protein is CASSRMERGAGDTQYF.

The chain carries TRBV5-1 and TRBJ2-7; 7 nucleotides agree with TRBD1. The CDR3 spans 15 residues. V trimming: 0 bases; J trimming: 3 bases; junction bases outside the gene matches: 6. CDR1 SGHRS and CDR2 YFSETQ come from the germline V gene. CDR3 protein: CASSLGRGISYEQYF. CDR3 coding DNA: TGCGCCAGCAGCTTGGGCAGGGGGATAAGCTACGAGCAGTACTTC. Variable domain in full (rest from reference TRBV5-1 and TRBJ2-7): KAGVTQTPRYLIKTRGQQVTLSCSPISGHRSVSWYQQTPGQGLQFLFEYFSETQRNKGNFPGRFSGRQFSNSRSEMNVSTLELGDSALYLCASSLGRGISYEQYFGPGTRLTVT.

In its sample, this clone was seen a few times. The chain uses TRBV6-6 and TRBJ2-3, with 8 bases aligning to TRBD2. CDR3 length equals 15 residues. Germline V gene data show CDR1 as MNHNY and CDR2 as SVGAGI (reference sequence). The J segment lost 2 bases and the V segment lost 5 bases, leaving 6 bases of the junction unmatched. The CDR3 spells CASSHSGASTDTQYF. CDR3 in DNA: TGTGCCAGCAGTCATAGCGGGGCTTCCACAGATACGCAGTATTTT.

This chain links TRBV6-6 with TRBJ2-5; 12 bases match TRBD1. Trimming took 4 bases from V and 5 from J; bases not matched to a gene: 8. CDR3 length: 16 amino acids. Looked up from germline, CDR1 is MNHNY and CDR2 is SVGAGI (reference sequence). CDR3 in amino acids: CASSSQGQGAWETQYF. The CDR3 coding sequence is TGTGCCAGCAGTTCCCAGGGACAGGGGGCGTGGGAGACCCAGTACTTC.